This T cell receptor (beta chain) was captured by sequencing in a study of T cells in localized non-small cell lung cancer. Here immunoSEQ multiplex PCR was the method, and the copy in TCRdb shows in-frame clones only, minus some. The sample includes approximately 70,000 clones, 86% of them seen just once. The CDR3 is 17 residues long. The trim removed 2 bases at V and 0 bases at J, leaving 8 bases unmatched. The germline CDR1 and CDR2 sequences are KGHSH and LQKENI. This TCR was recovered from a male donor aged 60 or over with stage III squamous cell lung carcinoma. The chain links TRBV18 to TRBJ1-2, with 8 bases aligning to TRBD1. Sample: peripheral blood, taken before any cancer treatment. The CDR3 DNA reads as TGTGCCAGCTCACCATTAGGACAGGGAATCACTAACTATGGCTACACCTTC. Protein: CASSPLGQGITNYGYTF.